The T cell receptor (beta chain) described here comes from a study of shared clonotypes between healthy human individuals. Germline CDR1 MGHDK, CDR2 SYGVNS. V was clipped by 1 base and J by 7 bases; unmatched bases: 6. The CDR3 extends over 15 amino acids. Across several immunoSEQ plates, the genomic DNA of each subset was split evenly. Sorted-subset replicate PCRs used approximately 180 ng of genomic DNA. This amount corresponded to approximately 30,000 T cell genomes. TCRdb's copy holds only in-frame clones and misses some; the assay was immunoSEQ multiplex PCR. The sample holds about 2.1 million clones, 93% seen once. CD8 cells classed as naive were CD45RO-negative and positively selected for CCR7, excluding terminally differentiated effector memory CD45RA+ cells.

The chain carries TRBV25-1 and TRBJ2-1; 8 nucleotides line up with TRBD1. The source material was naive CD8+ T cells from PBMCs. This clonotype was obtained from a young man in good health. Some clones in this sample may be carry-over from other donors' samples. The CDR3 DNA follows: TGTGCCAGCAGTGAATGGACAGGGTCCGGGAATGAGCAGTTCTTC. Its translation is CASSEWTGSGNEQFF.